Below, one TCR beta chain is given with its context. This record belongs to a study of blood T cell repertoires in COVID-19. About the research overall: There were acute and convalescent COVID-19 samples, and they came from the United States, Italy and Spain. PBMCs, B-cell-depleted T cells, or T cells provided the cDNA or gDNA that made up the material.

Per the study methods: Amplification from reference gene primers served as the basis for estimated nucleated cell counts. Assay used: immunoSEQ multiplex PCR; TCRdb lists only in-frame clones, some missing. For V, J and clone size, that table is used; D and trimming come from the DNA. The repertoire holds 80,000 or so clones, 75% to 90% seen once, with around 5.2% in the top ten. Trimming removed 1 base from V and 7 bases from J; junction bases left unmatched: 1. The CDR3 has 15 residues. Germline lookup yields CDR1 MNHEY and CDR2 SMNVEV (reference sequence). This chain links TRBV27 with TRBJ1-6; TRBD1 matches at 10 bases. The TCR comes from a woman between 70 and 85 years old with acute or convalescent COVID-19. Sequences were obtained from peripheral blood. This chain's CDR3 is CASSLWTGGNSPLHF. CDR3 nucleotides: TGTGCCAGCAGTTTATGGACAGGGGGGAATTCACCCCTCCACTTT.